This TCR beta chain was recorded in a study of blood T cells in healthy people across ages. Trimming removed 0 bases at V and 7 bases at J, with 12 bases between. The CDR3 spans 13 residues. The germline gives CDR1 DFQATT, CDR2 SNEGSKA (reference sequence). About this clonotype: Its cognate antigen is unknown.

General study points: The diversity estimates, figures obtained from one million T cells, were considered underestimates. Both naive CD4+ cell counts and diversity were greater in long-lived donors than in aged donors.

Primed by a sample-barcoded 5' primer and a J-beta primer mix, a second PCR proceeded for about 6 to 11 cycles. A template-switch adaptor that had 12 random nucleotides put a tag on each cDNA molecule. TCRdb reanalysed the 5' RACE reads using MiXCR and keeps one entry per CDR3 protein. The table includes about 940,000 distinct CDR3 sequences, about 48% detected once. Sequencing input: blood. The clonotype comes from a young man in good health. The J gene is TRBJ2-5, the V gene TRBV20-1, with a weak D call TRBD2 (5 bases). CDR3 bases: TGCAGTGCTAGAGATCTAGCCGGTGGGACCCAGTACTTC. Its translation: CSARDLAGGTQYF.